These T cell receptor beta chains were read from a single sample in a study of blood T cell repertoires in COVID-19. Data came from immunoSEQ multiplex PCR; TCRdb stores just in-frame clones and leaves some out. The sample yields 150,000 or so clones, around four fifths seen once. Sequenced input: peripheral blood. The receptors come from a middle-aged man who had recovered from COVID-19. Both conserved end residues are part of each CDR3. Each record gives: D gene, V gene, J gene, CDR3 protein, CDR3 DNA. A D gene is named only where the DNA matches it firmly.

TRBD1	TRBV27	TRBJ2-7	CASSTPAGGIYEQYF	TGTGCCAGCAGTACCCCGGCAGGGGGAATCTACGAGCAGTACTTC
TRBD2	TRBV28	TRBJ2-1	CASSLAGGGNEQFF	TGTGCCAGCAGTTTAGCGGGAGGTGGAAATGAGCAGTTCTTC
-	TRBV7-9	TRBJ2-3	CASVQDTQYF	TGTGCCAGCGTCCAAGATACGCAGTATTTT
-	TRBV4-2	TRBJ2-1	CASSQGQEYNEQFF	TGTGCCAGCAGCCAAGGACAGGAGTACAATGAGCAGTTCTTC
-	TRBV24-1	TRBJ2-1	CATSALYNEQFF	TGTGCCACCAGTGCCCTGTACAATGAGCAGTTCTTC
-	TRBV5-6	TRBJ1-2	CASSLDQGSMGYTF	TGTGCCAGCAGCTTGGATCAGGGCTCTATGGGCTACACCTTC
-	TRBV28	TRBJ1-2	CASSPGGSSGYGYTF	TGTGCCAGCAGTCCCGGCGGGTCTTCGGGCTATGGCTACACCTTC
-	TRBV18	TRBJ1-1	CASSPEGGRAEAFF	TGTGCCAGCTCACCGGAGGGGGGGCGGGCTGAAGCTTTCTTT
TRBD1	TRBV4-3	TRBJ2-3	CASSQDWTGVGTQYF	TGCGCCAGCAGCCAAGATTGGACAGGGGTGGGTACGCAGTATTTT
-	TRBV18	TRBJ2-1	CASSPPLAVQAHNEQFF	TGTGCCAGCTCACCACCCCTAGCAGTGCAGGCCCACAATGAGCAGTTCTTC
-	TRBV13	TRBJ1-6	CASSLRGDRISPLHF	TGTGCCAGCAGCTTACGCGGGGACCGAATTTCACCCCTCCACTTT
-	TRBV7-2	TRBJ1-1	CASSPDMLAFF	TGTGCCAGCAGCCCTGACATGCTGGCTTTCTTT